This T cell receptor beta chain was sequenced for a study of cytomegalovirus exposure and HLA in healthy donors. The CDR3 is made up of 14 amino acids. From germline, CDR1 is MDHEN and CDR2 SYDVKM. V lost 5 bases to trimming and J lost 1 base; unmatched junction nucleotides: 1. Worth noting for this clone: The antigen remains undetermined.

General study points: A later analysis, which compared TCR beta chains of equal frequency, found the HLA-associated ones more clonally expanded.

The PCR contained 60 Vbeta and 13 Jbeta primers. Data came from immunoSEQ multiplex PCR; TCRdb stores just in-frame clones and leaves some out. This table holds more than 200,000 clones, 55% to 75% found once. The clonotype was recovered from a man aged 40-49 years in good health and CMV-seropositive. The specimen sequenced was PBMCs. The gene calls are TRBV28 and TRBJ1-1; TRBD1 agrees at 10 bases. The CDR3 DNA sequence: TGTGCCAGCAGTCGACAGGGGGCGAACACTGAAGCTTTCTTT. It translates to CASSRQGANTEAFF.